Included here is one T cell receptor (beta chain) sequence, with context. Its target is not known. Every patient had mismatch repair deficiency by PCR or immunohistochemistry. A few pembrolizumab responders had their TCRs sequenced. The sample comes from a study of PD-1 blockade in mismatch repair-deficient tumors. Overall study: All were previously treated, progressing patients with 12 mismatch repair-deficient cancer types.

Clones were read by immunoSEQ multiplex PCR, and TCRdb kept only the in-frame ones, dropping some. The sample lists tens of thousands of clones; roughly 80% were seen once. Study-wide findings and caveats: After pembrolizumab, tumor-resident clones rose rapidly, then generally contracted before radiologic responses.

Trimming removed 5 bases at V and 6 bases at J, with 18 bases between. CDR3 length equals 15 residues. Per germline, CDR1 SGHNT and CDR2 YENEEA. The input for sequencing was peripheral blood, taken 4 weeks after starting pembrolizumab. This chain connects TRBV11-3 to TRBJ2-3; D possibly corresponds to TRBD2 (6 bases). The receptor was isolated from an adult with mismatch repair-deficient cancer. DNA of the CDR3: TGTGCCAGCAGCCCCGGAGGGACGCCGTGGGATACGCAGTATTTT. As protein: CASSPGGTPWDTQYF.